Listed below are T cell receptor beta chains from one sample, sequenced in a study of T-cell reconstitution after alpha-beta-depleted transplantation in children. TCRdb itself ran the PCR reads through MiXCR, one entry per CDR3 protein. The sample lists around 580,000 distinct CDR3 sequences, 25% to 30% seen once, with 30% to 40% in the top ten. This sample comprised PBMCs, obtained before TCRalphabeta/CD19-depleted stem cell transplant. These receptor sequences come from a boy younger than two with Wiskott-Aldrich syndrome, due to receive a stem cell transplant. Both conserved end residues are part of each CDR3. The order of the fields is J gene, D gene, clone size, V gene, CDR3 DNA, CDR3 protein. The D gene is left open where the match is weak. Clone size, where shown, is once, few, many, or a class for clones that have expanded.

j_call: TRBJ2-7
d_call: -
clone_size: many
v_call: TRBV30
cdr3_nt: TGTGCCTGGAGCGGAACTAGCTACGAGCAGTACTTC
cdr3_aa: CAWSGTSYEQYF

j_call: TRBJ1-3
d_call: -
clone_size: -
v_call: TRBV20-1
cdr3_nt: TGCAGTGCTAGAGTGACCTTGAGCTCTGGAAACACCATATATTTT
cdr3_aa: CSARVTLSSGNTIYF

j_call: TRBJ1-2
d_call: TRBD1
clone_size: -
v_call: TRBV20-1
cdr3_nt: TGCAGTGCTAGAGAACAATTAGGGGGCCGGTATGGCTACACCTTC
cdr3_aa: CSAREQLGGRYGYTF

j_call: TRBJ2-2
d_call: TRBD2
clone_size: few
v_call: TRBV5-1
cdr3_nt: TGCGCCAGCAGTCCAGCGGGAGAGGTTGGGGAGCTGTTTTTT
cdr3_aa: CASSPAGEVGELFF

j_call: TRBJ1-1
d_call: TRBD1
clone_size: -
v_call: TRBV4-1
cdr3_nt: TGCGCCAGCAGCCAACCTACAGGGGCCCCGATGAACACTGAAGCTTTCTTT
cdr3_aa: CASSQPTGAPMNTEAFF

j_call: TRBJ2-3
d_call: -
clone_size: -
v_call: TRBV5-1
cdr3_nt: TGCGCCAGCAGCTTGGATAGCGGCCCCTGGGGAGATACGCAGTATTTT
cdr3_aa: CASSLDSGPWGDTQYF

j_call: TRBJ1-1
d_call: -
clone_size: -
v_call: TRBV5-6
cdr3_nt: TGTGCCAGCAGCTTGGCTAGTGTTGGCACTGAAGCTTTCTTT
cdr3_aa: CASSLASVGTEAFF

j_call: TRBJ2-1
d_call: TRBD2
clone_size: -
v_call: TRBV5-1
cdr3_nt: TGCGCCAGCAAGCTACTAGCGGGAGGGCCCGATGAGCAGTTCTTC
cdr3_aa: CASKLLAGGPDEQFF

j_call: TRBJ2-2
d_call: -
clone_size: few
v_call: TRBV19
cdr3_nt: TGTGCCAGTAGACAAAGCAGGGATACCGGGGAGCTGTTTTTT
cdr3_aa: CASRQSRDTGELFF

j_call: TRBJ2-7
d_call: -
clone_size: -
v_call: TRBV3-1
cdr3_nt: TGTGCCAGCAGCCAAGCCTCGGGTAGCTCCTACGAGCAGTACTTC
cdr3_aa: CASSQASGSSYEQYF

j_call: TRBJ2-1
d_call: TRBD2
clone_size: few
v_call: TRBV12-3/TRBV12-4
cdr3_nt: TGTGCCAGCAGTTTAGCCGATAGCGGGAACAATGAGCAGTTCTTC
cdr3_aa: CASSLADSGNNEQFF

j_call: TRBJ2-6
d_call: -
clone_size: -
v_call: TRBV12-3/TRBV12-4
cdr3_nt: TGTGCCAGCAGTCCCACAGTCTCCGGGGCCAACGTCCTGACTTTC
cdr3_aa: CASSPTVSGANVLTF

j_call: TRBJ2-1
d_call: -
clone_size: few
v_call: TRBV7-6
cdr3_nt: TGTGCCAGCAGCTTAGAGGCTGGCAGGGTGAATGAGCAGTTCTTC
cdr3_aa: CASSLEAGRVNEQFF

j_call: TRBJ1-2
d_call: -
clone_size: -
v_call: TRBV5-1
cdr3_nt: TGCGCCAGCAGCTTGGATACCCCTAACTATGGCTACACCTTC
cdr3_aa: CASSLDTPNYGYTF

j_call: TRBJ1-1
d_call: TRBD1
clone_size: -
v_call: TRBV5-1
cdr3_nt: TGCGCCAGCAGCCCGGACCTGGCGCCAGGGGGTACTGAAGCTTTCTTT
cdr3_aa: CASSPDLAPGGTEAFF

j_call: TRBJ2-3
d_call: -
clone_size: -
v_call: TRBV5-5
cdr3_nt: TGTGCCAGCAGCCCGTCCCCAGCTGAAGTTTTTTTT
cdr3_aa: CASSPSPAEVFF

j_call: TRBJ1-1
d_call: -
clone_size: few
v_call: TRBV12-3/TRBV12-4
cdr3_nt: TGTGCCAGCAGTTTAGCCTCGAACACTGAAGCTTTCTTT
cdr3_aa: CASSLASNTEAFF

j_call: TRBJ2-7
d_call: -
clone_size: few
v_call: TRBV15
cdr3_nt: TGTGCCACCAGCAGAGCGGACAGTTACGAGCAGTACTTC
cdr3_aa: CATSRADSYEQYF

j_call: TRBJ1-5
d_call: TRBD1
clone_size: -
v_call: TRBV28
cdr3_nt: TGTGCCAGCAGTTTCCACCTACCGACAGGGAGCAATCAGCCCCAGCATTTT
cdr3_aa: CASSFHLPTGSNQPQHF

j_call: TRBJ2-3
d_call: TRBD1
clone_size: -
v_call: TRBV2
cdr3_nt: TGTGCCAGCAAAGTTGGACAGGGGGACACAGATACGCAGTATTTT
cdr3_aa: CASKVGQGDTDTQYF

j_call: TRBJ2-4
d_call: -
clone_size: -
v_call: TRBV5-1
cdr3_nt: TGCGCCAGCAGCTTGGGCGAGCTAGCCAAAAACATTCAGTACTTC
cdr3_aa: CASSLGELAKNIQYF

j_call: TRBJ2-7
d_call: TRBD1
clone_size: -
v_call: TRBV12-3/TRBV12-4
cdr3_nt: TGTGCCAGCAGTTCCCCGGGACAGGGCCCCGAGCAGTACTTC
cdr3_aa: CASSSPGQGPEQYF

j_call: TRBJ2-1
d_call: -
clone_size: few
v_call: TRBV5-1
cdr3_nt: TGCGCCAGTAACCGATTACAGGGCAATGAGCAGTTCTTC
cdr3_aa: CASNRLQGNEQFF

j_call: TRBJ2-7
d_call: -
clone_size: few
v_call: TRBV3-1
cdr3_nt: TGTGCCAGCAGCCAAGGAATCGGGGCCTACGAGCAGTACTTC
cdr3_aa: CASSQGIGAYEQYF

j_call: TRBJ1-5
d_call: -
clone_size: once
v_call: TRBV4-1
cdr3_nt: TGCGCCAGCAGCCAAGAGCAGGGGCCCAATCAGCCCCAGCATTTT
cdr3_aa: CASSQEQGPNQPQHF

j_call: TRBJ2-7
d_call: TRBD1
clone_size: few
v_call: TRBV10-3
cdr3_nt: TGTGCCATCAGCGATAATCCGGGACAGGGGATAATCTACGAGCAGTACTTC
cdr3_aa: CAISDNPGQGIIYEQYF

j_call: TRBJ2-1
d_call: -
clone_size: -
v_call: TRBV21-1
cdr3_nt: TGTGCCAGCAGCAAATGGAGACTAGCGGGAACGTATGAGCAGTTCTTC
cdr3_aa: CASSKWRLAGTYEQFF

j_call: TRBJ2-7
d_call: TRBD2
clone_size: few
v_call: TRBV5-6
cdr3_nt: TGTGCCAGCAGCTTGGTGGGGACTATAGTCTACGAGCAGTACTTC
cdr3_aa: CASSLVGTIVYEQYF

j_call: TRBJ2-4
d_call: -
clone_size: few
v_call: TRBV6-7
cdr3_nt: TGTGCCAGCAGTTACCAACCTCTGCACAAAGGCGGCATCGGGGCGGCCATTCAGTACTTC
cdr3_aa: CASSYQPLHKGGIGAAIQYF

j_call: TRBJ2-4
d_call: TRBD1
clone_size: -
v_call: TRBV11-2
cdr3_nt: TGTGCCAGCATGCCCAGGGGGCCCAAAAACATTCAGTACTTC
cdr3_aa: CASMPRGPKNIQYF

j_call: TRBJ2-4
d_call: -
clone_size: -
v_call: TRBV2
cdr3_nt: TGTGCCAGCAGTGATGGTCTAAATGACATTCAGTACTTC
cdr3_aa: CASSDGLNDIQYF

j_call: TRBJ2-1
d_call: TRBD2
clone_size: -
v_call: TRBV10-3
cdr3_nt: TGTGCCATCAGTGAGTCGACGACTAGCGGGCTAACCTACAATGAGCAGTTCTTC
cdr3_aa: CAISESTTSGLTYNEQFF

j_call: TRBJ2-7
d_call: -
clone_size: -
v_call: TRBV29-1
cdr3_nt: TGCAGCGTTGCTTCGGCGTCTGATGAGTACTTC
cdr3_aa: CSVASASDEYF

j_call: TRBJ2-7
d_call: TRBD2
clone_size: -
v_call: TRBV5-1
cdr3_nt: TGCGCCAGCAGCCCGGGAGTAGCGGGAGGGCCGGAAGAGCAGTACTTC
cdr3_aa: CASSPGVAGGPEEQYF

j_call: TRBJ2-2
d_call: TRBD2
clone_size: -
v_call: TRBV29-1
cdr3_nt: TGCAGCGTGTCCGGACTAGCGGGAGGCTTGGGTCACGGGGAGCTGTTTTTT
cdr3_aa: CSVSGLAGGLGHGELFF